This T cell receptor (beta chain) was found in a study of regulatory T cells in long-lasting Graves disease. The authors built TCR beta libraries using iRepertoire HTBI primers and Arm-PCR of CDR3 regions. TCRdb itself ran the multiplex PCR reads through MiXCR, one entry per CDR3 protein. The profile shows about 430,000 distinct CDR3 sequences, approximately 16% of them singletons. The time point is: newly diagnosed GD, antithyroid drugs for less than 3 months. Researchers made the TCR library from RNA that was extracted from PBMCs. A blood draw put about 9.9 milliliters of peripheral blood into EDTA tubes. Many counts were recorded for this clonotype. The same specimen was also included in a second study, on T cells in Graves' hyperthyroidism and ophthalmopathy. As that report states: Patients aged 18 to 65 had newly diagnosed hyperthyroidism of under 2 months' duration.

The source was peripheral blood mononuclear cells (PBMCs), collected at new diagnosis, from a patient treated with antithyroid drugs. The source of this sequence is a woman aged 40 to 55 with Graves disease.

As DNA, the CDR3 is TGCGCCAGCAGCGATGGGACAGGTGCTGGGGCCAACGTCCTGACTTTC. This encodes CASSDGTGAGANVLTF. The V call is TRBV5-1, the J call TRBJ2-6, with 8 positions matching TRBD1. Germline V CDR1 and CDR2: SGHRS, YFSETQ. The CDR3 is 16 amino acids. The junction had 5 bases not matched to a gene; V was cut back by 4 bases and J by 2 bases.